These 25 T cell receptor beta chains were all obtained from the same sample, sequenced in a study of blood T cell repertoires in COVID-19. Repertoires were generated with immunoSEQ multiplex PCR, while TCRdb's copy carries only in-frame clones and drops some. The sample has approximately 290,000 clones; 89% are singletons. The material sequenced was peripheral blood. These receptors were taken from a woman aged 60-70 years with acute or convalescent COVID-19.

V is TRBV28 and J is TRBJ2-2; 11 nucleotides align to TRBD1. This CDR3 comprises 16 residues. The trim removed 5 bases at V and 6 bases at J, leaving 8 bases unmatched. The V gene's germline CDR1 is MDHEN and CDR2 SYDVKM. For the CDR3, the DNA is TGTGCCAGCAGTCCTGGGACAGGGGGTTCTGCCGGGGAGCTGTTTTTT. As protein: CASSPGTGGSAGELFF.

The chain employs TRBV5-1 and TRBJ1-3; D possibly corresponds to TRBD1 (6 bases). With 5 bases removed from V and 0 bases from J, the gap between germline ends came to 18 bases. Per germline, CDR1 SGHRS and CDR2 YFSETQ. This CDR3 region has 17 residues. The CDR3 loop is CASSNGMDRLSGNTIYF. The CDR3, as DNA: TGCGCCAGCAGTAACGGAATGGACAGACTCTCTGGAAACACCATATATTTT.

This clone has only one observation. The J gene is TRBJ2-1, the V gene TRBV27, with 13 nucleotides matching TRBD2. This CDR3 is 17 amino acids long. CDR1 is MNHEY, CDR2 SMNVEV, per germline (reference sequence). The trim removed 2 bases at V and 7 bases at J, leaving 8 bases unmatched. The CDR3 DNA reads TGTGCCAGCAGTTTAACGGTGACTAGCGGGGGGTTTAATGAGCAGTTCTTC. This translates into CASSLTVTSGGFNEQFF.

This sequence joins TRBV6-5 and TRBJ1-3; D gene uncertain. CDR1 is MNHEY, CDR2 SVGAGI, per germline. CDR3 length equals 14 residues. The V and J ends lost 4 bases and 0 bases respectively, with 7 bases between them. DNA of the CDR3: TGTGCCAGCAGTTTCACTGTCTCTGGAAACACCATATATTTT. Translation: CASSFTVSGNTIYF.

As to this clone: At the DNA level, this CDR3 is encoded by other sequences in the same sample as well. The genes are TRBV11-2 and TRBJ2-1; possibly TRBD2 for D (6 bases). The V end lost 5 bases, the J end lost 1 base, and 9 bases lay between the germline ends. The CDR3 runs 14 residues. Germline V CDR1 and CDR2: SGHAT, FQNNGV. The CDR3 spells CASSLSGSYNEQFF. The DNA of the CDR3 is TGTGCCAGCAGCCTTAGCGGATCCTACAATGAGCAGTTCTTC.

The CDR3 sequence: CASRAGAFQETQYF. DNA of the CDR3: TGTGCCAGTAGAGCGGGGGCGTTCCAAGAGACCCAGTACTTC. The genes are TRBV11-2 and TRBJ2-5; 8 nucleotides line up with TRBD2. V was clipped by 9 bases and J by 1 base; unmatched bases: 7. This CDR3 is built from 14 residues. Germline V gene data show CDR1 as SGHAT and CDR2 as FQNNGV.

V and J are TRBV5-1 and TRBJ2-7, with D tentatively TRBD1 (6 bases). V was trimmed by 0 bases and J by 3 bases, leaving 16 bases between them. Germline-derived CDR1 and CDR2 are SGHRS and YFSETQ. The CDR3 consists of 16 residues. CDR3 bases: TGCGCCAGCAGCTTGGAACCTTTATTAGGGGGCTACGAGCAGTACTTC. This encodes CASSLEPLLGGYEQYF. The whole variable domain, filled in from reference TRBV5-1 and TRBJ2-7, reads KAGVTQTPRYLIKTRGQQVTLSCSPISGHRSVSWYQQTPGQGLQFLFEYFSETQRNKGNFPGRFSGRQFSNSRSEMNVSTLELGDSALYLCASSLEPLLGGYEQYFGPGTRLTVT.

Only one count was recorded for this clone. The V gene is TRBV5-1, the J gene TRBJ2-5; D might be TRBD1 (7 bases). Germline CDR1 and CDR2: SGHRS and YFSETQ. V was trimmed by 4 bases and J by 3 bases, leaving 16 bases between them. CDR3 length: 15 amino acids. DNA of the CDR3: TGCGCCAGCAGCCAGGGGGGTAGCGGAAAAGAGACCCAGTACTTC. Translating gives CASSQGGSGKETQYF.

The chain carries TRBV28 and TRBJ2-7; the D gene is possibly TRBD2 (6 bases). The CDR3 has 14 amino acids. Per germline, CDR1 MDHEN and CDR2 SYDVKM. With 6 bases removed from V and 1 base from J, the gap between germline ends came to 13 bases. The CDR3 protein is CASSSPGESYEQYF. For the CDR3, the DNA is TGTGCCAGCAGCTCGCCGGGGGAGTCCTACGAGCAGTACTTC.

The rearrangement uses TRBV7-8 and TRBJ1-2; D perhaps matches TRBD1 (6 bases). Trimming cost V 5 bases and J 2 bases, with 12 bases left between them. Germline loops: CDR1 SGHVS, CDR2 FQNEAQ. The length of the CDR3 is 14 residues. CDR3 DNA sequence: TGTGCCAGCAGCCGGCGGACAGAGAACTATGGCTACACCTTC. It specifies CASSRRTENYGYTF. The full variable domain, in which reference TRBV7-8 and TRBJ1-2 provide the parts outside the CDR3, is GAGVSQSPRYKVAKRGQDVALRCDPISGHVSLFWYQQALGQGPEFLTYFQNEAQLDKSGLPSDRFFAERPEGSVSTLKIQRTQQEDSAVYLCASSRRTENYGYTFGSGTRLTVV.

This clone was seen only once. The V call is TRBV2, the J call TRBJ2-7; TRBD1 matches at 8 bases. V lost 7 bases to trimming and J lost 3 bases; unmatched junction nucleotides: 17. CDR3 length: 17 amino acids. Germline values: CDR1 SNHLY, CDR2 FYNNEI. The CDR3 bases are TGTGCCAGCACTCACCCGGCAGGGGGCGATCCTTACTACGAGCAGTACTTC. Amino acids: CASTHPAGGDPYYEQYF.

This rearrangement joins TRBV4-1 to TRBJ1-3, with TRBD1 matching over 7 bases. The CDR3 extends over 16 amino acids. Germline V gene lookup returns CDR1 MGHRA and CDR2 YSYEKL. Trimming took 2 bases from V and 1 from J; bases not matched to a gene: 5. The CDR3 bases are TGCGCCAGCAGCCAACCTCGGGACAGTTCTGGAAACACCATATATTTT. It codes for CASSQPRDSSGNTIYF.

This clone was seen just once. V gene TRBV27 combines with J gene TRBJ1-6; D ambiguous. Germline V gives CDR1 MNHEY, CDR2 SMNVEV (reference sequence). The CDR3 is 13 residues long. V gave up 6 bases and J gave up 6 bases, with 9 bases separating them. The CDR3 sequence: CASRNSLNSPLHF. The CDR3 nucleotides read TGTGCCAGCAGAAACAGCCTTAATTCACCCCTCCACTTT.

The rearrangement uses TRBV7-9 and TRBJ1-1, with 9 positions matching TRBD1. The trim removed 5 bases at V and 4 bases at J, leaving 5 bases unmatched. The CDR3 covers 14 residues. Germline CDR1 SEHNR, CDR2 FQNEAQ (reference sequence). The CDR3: CASSIGTGSTEAFF. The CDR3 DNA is TGTGCCAGCAGCATTGGGACAGGGAGCACTGAAGCTTTCTTT.

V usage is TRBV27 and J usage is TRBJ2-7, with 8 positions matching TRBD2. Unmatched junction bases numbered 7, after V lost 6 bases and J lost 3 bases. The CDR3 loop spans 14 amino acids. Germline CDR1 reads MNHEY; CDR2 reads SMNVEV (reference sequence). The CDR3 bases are TGTGCCAGCAGGTTAGCGGGGATCTACTACGAGCAGTACTTC. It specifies CASRLAGIYYEQYF.

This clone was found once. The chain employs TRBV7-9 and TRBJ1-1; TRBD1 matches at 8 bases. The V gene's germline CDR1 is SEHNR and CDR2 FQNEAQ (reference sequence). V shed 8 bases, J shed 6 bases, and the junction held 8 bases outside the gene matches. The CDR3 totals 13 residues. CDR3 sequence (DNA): TGTGCCAGCCGACCCGACAGGGGCGCTGAAGCTTTCTTT. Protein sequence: CASRPDRGAEAFF.

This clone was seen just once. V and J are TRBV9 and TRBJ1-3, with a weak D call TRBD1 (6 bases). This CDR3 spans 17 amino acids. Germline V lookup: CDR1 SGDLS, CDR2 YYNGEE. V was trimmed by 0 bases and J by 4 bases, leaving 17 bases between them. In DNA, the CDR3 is TGTGCCAGCAGCGTAGGACACAGGGCCGCCGCAGGAAACACCATATATTTT. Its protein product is CASSVGHRAAAGNTIYF.

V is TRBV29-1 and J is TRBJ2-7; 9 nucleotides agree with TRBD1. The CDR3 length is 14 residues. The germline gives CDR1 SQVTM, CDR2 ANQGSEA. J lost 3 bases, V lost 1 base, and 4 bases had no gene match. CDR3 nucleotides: TGCAGCGTTGAAGGGGGACAGGGTGGCTACGAGCAGTACTTC. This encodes CSVEGGQGGYEQYF.

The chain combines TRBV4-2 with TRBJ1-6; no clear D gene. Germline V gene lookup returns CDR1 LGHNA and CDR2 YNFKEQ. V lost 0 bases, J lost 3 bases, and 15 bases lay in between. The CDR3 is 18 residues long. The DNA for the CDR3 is TGTGCCAGCAGCCAAGATCGTGGCAGTGCCAACTATAATTCACCCCTCCACTTT. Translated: CASSQDRGSANYNSPLHF.

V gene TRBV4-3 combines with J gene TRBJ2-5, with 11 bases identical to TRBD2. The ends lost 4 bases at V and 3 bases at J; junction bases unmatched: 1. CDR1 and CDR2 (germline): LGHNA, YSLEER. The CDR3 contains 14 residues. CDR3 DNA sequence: TGCGCCAGCAGCCGGGGACTAGCGGAAGAGACCCAGTACTTC. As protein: CASSRGLAEETQYF.

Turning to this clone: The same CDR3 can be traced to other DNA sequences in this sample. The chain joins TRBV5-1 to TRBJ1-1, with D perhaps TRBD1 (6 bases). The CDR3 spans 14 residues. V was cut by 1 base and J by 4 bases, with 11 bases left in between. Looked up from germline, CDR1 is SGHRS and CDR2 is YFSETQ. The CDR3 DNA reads TGCGCCAGCAGCTTGAGTGGGGGCGGCACTGAAGCTTTCTTT. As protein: CASSLSGGGTEAFF. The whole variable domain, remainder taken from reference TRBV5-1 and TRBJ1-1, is KAGVTQTPRYLIKTRGQQVTLSCSPISGHRSVSWYQQTPGQGLQFLFEYFSETQRNKGNFPGRFSGRQFSNSRSEMNVSTLELGDSALYLCASSLSGGGTEAFFGQGTRLTVV.

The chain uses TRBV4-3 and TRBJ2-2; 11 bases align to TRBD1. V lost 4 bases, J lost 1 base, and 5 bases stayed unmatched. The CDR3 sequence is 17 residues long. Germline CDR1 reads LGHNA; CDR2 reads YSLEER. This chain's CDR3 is CASSLGTGGRNTGELFF. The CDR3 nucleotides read TGCGCCAGCAGCCTCGGGACAGGGGGAAGGAACACCGGGGAGCTGTTTTTT.

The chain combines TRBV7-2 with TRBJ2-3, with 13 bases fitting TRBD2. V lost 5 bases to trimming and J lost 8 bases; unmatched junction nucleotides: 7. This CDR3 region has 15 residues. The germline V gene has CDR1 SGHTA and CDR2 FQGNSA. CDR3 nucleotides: TGTGCCAGCAGCCCACTAGCGGGGGGGACCGGTACGCAGTATTTT. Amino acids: CASSPLAGGTGTQYF.

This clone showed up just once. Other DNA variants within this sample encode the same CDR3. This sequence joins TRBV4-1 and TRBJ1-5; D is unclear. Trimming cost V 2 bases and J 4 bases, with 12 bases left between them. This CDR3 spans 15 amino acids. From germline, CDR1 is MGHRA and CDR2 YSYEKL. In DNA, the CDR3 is TGCGCCAGCAGCCAAATCGAGCAGGAAAATCAGCCCCAGCATTTT. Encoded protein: CASSQIEQENQPQHF.

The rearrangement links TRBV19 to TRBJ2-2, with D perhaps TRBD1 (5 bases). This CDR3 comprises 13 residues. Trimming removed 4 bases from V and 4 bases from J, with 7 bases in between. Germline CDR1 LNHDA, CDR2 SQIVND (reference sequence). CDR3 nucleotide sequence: TGTGCCAGTAGTACAGGGTTCACCGGGGAGCTGTTTTTT. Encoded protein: CASSTGFTGELFF.